Below, 24 T cell receptor beta chains from the same sample are listed, as sequenced in a study of blood T cell repertoires in COVID-19. Data came from immunoSEQ multiplex PCR; TCRdb stores just in-frame clones and leaves some out. The table has approximately 250,000 clones, about 85% seen once; the top ten hold around 6.4%. The specimen sequenced was peripheral blood. Receptors were obtained from an older woman with active or convalescent COVID-19.

With respect to this clone: Other DNA sequences in this specimen translate into the identical CDR3. V usage is TRBV2 and J usage is TRBJ2-3; TRBD2 matches at 7 bases. The CDR3 loop spans 13 amino acids. The germline V gene encodes CDR1 SNHLY and CDR2 FYNNEI. V lost 7 bases, J lost 2 bases, and 3 bases stayed unmatched. The CDR3 protein is CASTSGYTDTQYF. Here the CDR3 DNA reads TGTGCCAGCACTAGCGGTTACACAGATACGCAGTATTTT.

The chain employs TRBV5-1 and TRBJ2-1, with 12 bases fitting TRBD2. The V gene end was trimmed by 3 bases and the J gene end by 5 bases; junction bases not matched to a gene: 6. The CDR3 sequence is 16 residues long. The germline V gene encodes CDR1 SGHRS and CDR2 YFSETQ. CDR3 nucleotide sequence: TGCGCCAGCAGCTCCCGACTAGCGGGGGCCAACAATGAGCAGTTCTTC. As protein: CASSSRLAGANNEQFF.

J is TRBJ2-7 and V is TRBV18; TRBD2 might be the D (6 bases). The CDR3 is 16 residues long. V lost 0 bases to trimming and J lost 2 bases, with 14 bases between them. Germline CDR1 and CDR2: KGHSH and LQKENI. CDR3 region: CASSPPSGDFTYEQYV. The CDR3 region has the DNA TGTGCCAGCTCACCACCCTCCGGGGACTTTACCTACGAGCAGTACGTC.

The rearrangement links TRBV19 to TRBJ1-2; 8 bases are a match to TRBD1. The germline V gene encodes CDR1 LNHDA and CDR2 SQIVND (reference sequence). The CDR3 loop spans 12 amino acids. V lost 5 bases, J lost 9 bases, and 5 bases stayed unmatched. The CDR3 region is CASSLQGGSYTF. In nucleotides, the CDR3 is TGTGCCAGTAGTTTACAGGGGGGAAGCTACACCTTC.

The chain couples TRBV27 to TRBJ1-1; a weak D match, TRBD1 (6 bases). Trimming took off 4 bases at V and 9 bases at J, with 18 bases between the two ends. The CDR3 runs 14 residues. Per germline, CDR1 MNHEY and CDR2 SMNVEV (reference sequence). CDR3 coding DNA: TGTGCCAGCAGTTATGGGGCGGGGGCTATGAAAGCTTTCTTT. Translation: CASSYGAGAMKAFF.

This clone was detected only once. DNA for the CDR3: TGTGCCAGCAGTAAATACAGGGGGGGTAATGAAAAACTGTTTTTT. Translation: CASSKYRGGNEKLFF. The V call is TRBV28, the J call TRBJ1-4, with 8 positions matching TRBD1. The CDR3 covers 15 residues. Per germline, CDR1 MDHEN and CDR2 SYDVKM. Trimming took 5 bases from V and 4 from J; bases not matched to a gene: 6.

The chain joins TRBV28 to TRBJ1-1, with TRBD1 matching 7 bases. V shed 5 bases, J shed 1 base, and the junction held 4 bases outside the gene matches. The V gene's germline CDR1 is MDHEN and CDR2 SYDVKM. This CDR3 has 14 residues. DNA of the CDR3: TGTGCCAGCAGTAAGGACAGGCGGAACACTGAAGCTTTCTTT. It encodes CASSKDRRNTEAFF.

This chain connects TRBV13 to TRBJ1-1; 8 bases map to TRBD1. The CDR3 totals 13 residues. CDR1 is PRHDT, CDR2 FYEKMQ, per germline (reference sequence). V lost 2 bases, J lost 4 bases, and 0 bases stayed unmatched. In nucleotides, the CDR3 is TGTGCCAGCAGCTTAACAGGGGGCACTGAAGCTTTCTTT. Translated, it gives CASSLTGGTEAFF.

The V call is TRBV28, the J call TRBJ1-1; TRBD1 might be the D (6 bases). The CDR3 has 18 amino acids. The germline V gene has CDR1 MDHEN and CDR2 SYDVKM. V gave up 4 bases and J gave up 3 bases, with 24 bases separating them. CDR3 protein: CASSSGIRGMAWDTEAFF. In DNA, the CDR3 is TGTGCCAGCAGTTCAGGGATCAGGGGTATGGCCTGGGACACTGAAGCTTTCTTT.

The chain joins TRBV18 to TRBJ1-4; 7 bases are a match to TRBD1. Per germline, CDR1 KGHSH and CDR2 LQKENI. Trimming removed 0 bases from V and 6 bases from J; junction bases left unmatched: 4. The CDR3 is made up of 15 amino acids. The CDR3 nucleotides are TGTGCCAGCTCACCACCAGAAGGGGGCGATGAAAAACTGTTTTTT. This sequence encodes CASSPPEGGDEKLFF.

This clone turned up a few times. The gene calls are TRBV11-2 and TRBJ1-2; 7 bases agree with TRBD1. CDR1 and CDR2 (germline): SGHAT, FQNNGV. This CDR3 is 13 amino acids long. The V gene end was trimmed by 3 bases and the J gene end by 3 bases; junction bases not matched to a gene: 1. As DNA, the CDR3 is TGTGCCAGCAGCTTTGACAGGGACTATGGCTACACCTTC. It encodes CASSFDRDYGYTF. The variable domain in full, completed from reference TRBV11-2 and TRBJ1-2, reads EAGVAQSPRYKIIEKRQSVAFWCNPISGHATLYWYQQILGQGPKLLIQFQNNGVVDDSQLPKDRFSAERLKGVDSTLKIQPAKLEDSAVYLCASSFDRDYGYTFGSGTRLTVV.

This chain joins TRBV5-1 and TRBJ1-2, with D maybe TRBD1 (6 bases). Germline CDR1 and CDR2: SGHRS and YFSETQ. This CDR3 region has 14 residues. The germline V and J ends were trimmed by 7 bases and 1 base, with 14 bases remaining between them. CDR3 loop: CASALDSYNYGYTF. The CDR3 DNA reads as TGCGCCAGCGCTTTGGACAGTTATAACTATGGCTACACCTTC.

This clone is a singleton in its sample. The chain recombines TRBV28 with TRBJ1-5; 7 positions match TRBD1. The germline V gene has CDR1 MDHEN and CDR2 SYDVKM. Trimming removed 6 bases from V and 2 bases from J; junction bases left unmatched: 1. CDR3 length: 13 amino acids. DNA for the CDR3: TGTGCCAGCAGCGACAGGGGCAATCAGCCCCAGCATTTT. Translating it yields CASSDRGNQPQHF.

The CDR3 sequence: CASTFLHRNPAFF. The DNA for the CDR3 is TGTGCCAGCACCTTCTTGCACAGAAATCCGGCTTTCTTT. This chain joins TRBV21-1 and TRBJ1-1; the table's D call of TRBD1 was not tested on the DNA. TRBV21-1 represents a pseudogene. The CDR3 totals 13 residues.

CDR3: CAISESGTGVGNTEAFF. The CDR3 nucleotides read TGTGCCATCAGTGAGTCGGGGACAGGGGTGGGGAACACTGAAGCTTTCTTT. The chain employs TRBV10-3 and TRBJ1-1; 10 bases agree with TRBD1. The CDR3 loop spans 17 amino acids. V gave up 0 bases and J gave up 1 base; unmatched junction bases: 5. Germline assignment: CDR1 ENHRY and CDR2 SYGVKD.

The V call is TRBV28, the J call TRBJ2-5; TRBD1 aligns across 11 bases. Germline lookup yields CDR1 MDHEN and CDR2 SYDVKM. The trim removed 5 bases at V and 5 bases at J, leaving 7 bases unmatched. There are 15 residues in the CDR3. This CDR3 reads CASSPLRDRGETQYF. For the CDR3, the DNA is TGTGCCAGCAGTCCCCTCCGGGACAGGGGGGAGACCCAGTACTTC. The full variable domain, rest sourced from reference TRBV28 and TRBJ2-5, is DVKVTQSSRYLVKRTGEKVFLECVQDMDHENMFWYRQDPGLGLRLIYFSYDVKMKEKGDIPEGYSVSREKKERFSLILESASTNQTSMYLCASSPLRDRGETQYFGPGTRLLVL.

This clone was counted a single time. The V gene is TRBV5-1, the J gene TRBJ1-3, with D possibly matching TRBD1 (5 bases). Germline V gives CDR1 SGHRS, CDR2 YFSETQ. The CDR3 is 15 residues long. V lost 3 bases, J lost 0 bases, and 10 bases lay in between. As DNA, the CDR3 is TGCGCCAGCAGCTCCTTCGGGGGCTCTGGAAACACCATATATTTT. Amino acids: CASSSFGGSGNTIYF.

This chain joins TRBV3-1 (or the pseudogene TRBV3-2) and TRBJ2-3, with 9 bases aligning to TRBD2. The CDR3 spans 17 residues. Trimming took 4 bases from V and 2 from J; bases not matched to a gene: 10. Looked up from germline, CDR1 is LGHDT and CDR2 is YNNKEL (reference sequence). CDR3 amino acids: CASSLGYSGSPTDTQYF. In nucleotides, the CDR3 is TGTGCCAGCAGCCTTGGGTATAGCGGGAGTCCCACAGATACGCAGTATTTT.

CDR3 nucleotide sequence: TGCAGCGTTTCGGGACAGGGGAACACTGAAGCTTTCTTT. Amino acids: CSVSGQGNTEAFF. The chain links TRBV29-1 to TRBJ1-1; 9 bases are a match to TRBD1. Per germline, CDR1 SQVTM and CDR2 ANQGSEA. The CDR3 totals 13 residues. With V trimmed by 5 bases and J by 1 base, 2 bases remained unmatched.

This clone appeared a few times. The chain couples TRBV5-4 to TRBJ2-7, with a tentative D call TRBD1 (5 bases). Germline CDR1 is SGHNT and CDR2 is YYREEE (reference sequence). CDR3 length: 13 residues. V was clipped by 3 bases and J by 4 bases, with 11 bases between them. The CDR3 is CASSSQGSYEQYF. As DNA, the CDR3 is TGTGCCAGCAGCTCTCAGGGTTCTTACGAGCAGTACTTC.

The chain couples TRBV6-5 to TRBJ1-1; D is unresolved. This CDR3 region has 13 residues. V was trimmed by 6 bases and J by 3 bases, leaving 11 bases between them. Per germline, CDR1 MNHEY and CDR2 SVGAGI. Here the CDR3 reads CASRREYDTEAFF. Here the CDR3 DNA reads TGTGCCAGCAGGAGGGAGTACGACACTGAAGCTTTCTTT.

The gene calls are TRBV25-1 and TRBJ2-1; D is possibly TRBD2 (7 bases). The CDR3 contains 15 residues. The germline V gene encodes CDR1 MGHDK and CDR2 SYGVNS. Trimming removed 6 bases from V and 5 bases from J, with 17 bases in between. For the CDR3, the DNA is TGTGCCAGCAGCCCAGTGGGGGGGGCCAACAATGAGCAGTTCTTC. It encodes CASSPVGGANNEQFF.

V usage is TRBV7-6 and J usage is TRBJ1-6; unclear D gene. This CDR3 region has 15 residues. The V end lost 1 base, the J end lost 4 bases, and 8 bases lay between the germline ends. The germline gives CDR1 SGHVS, CDR2 FNYEAQ. In DNA form, the CDR3 reads TGTGCCAGCAGCTTAGTCGCGAATTATAATTCACCCCTCCACTTT. Protein product: CASSLVANYNSPLHF. The full variable domain, rest sourced from reference TRBV7-6 and TRBJ1-6, is GAGVSQSPRYKVTKRGQDVALRCDPISGHVSLYWYRQALGQGPEFLTYFNYEAQQDKSGLPNDRFSAERPEGSISTLTIQRTEQRDSAMYRCASSLVANYNSPLHFGNGTRLTVT.

V gene TRBV11-3 combines with J gene TRBJ1-3; unclear D gene. This CDR3 is built from 13 residues. The germline V and J ends were trimmed by 5 bases and 1 base, with 6 bases remaining between them. Germline V gives CDR1 SGHNT, CDR2 YENEEA. The CDR3 loop is CASSRESGNTIYF. In DNA form, the CDR3 reads TGTGCCAGCAGCCGAGAGTCTGGAAACACCATATATTTT. Using reference TRBV11-3 and TRBJ1-3 for the parts outside the CDR3, the full variable domain is EAGVVQSPRYKIIEKKQPVAFWCNPISGHNTLYWYLQNLGQGPELLIRYENEEAVDDSQLPKDRFSAERLKGVDSTLKIQPAELGDSAVYLCASSRESGNTIYFGEGSWLTVV.